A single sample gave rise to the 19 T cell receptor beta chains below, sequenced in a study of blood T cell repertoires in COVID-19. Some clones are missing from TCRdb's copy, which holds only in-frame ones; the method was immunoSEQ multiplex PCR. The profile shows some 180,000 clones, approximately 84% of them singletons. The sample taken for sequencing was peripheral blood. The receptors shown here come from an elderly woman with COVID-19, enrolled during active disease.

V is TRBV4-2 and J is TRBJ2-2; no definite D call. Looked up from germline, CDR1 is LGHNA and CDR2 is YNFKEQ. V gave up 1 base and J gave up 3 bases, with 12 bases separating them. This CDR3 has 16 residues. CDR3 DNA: TGTGCCAGCAGCCAAGGCCCCAGGCAGGACACCGGGGAGCTGTTTTTT. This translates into CASSQGPRQDTGELFF.

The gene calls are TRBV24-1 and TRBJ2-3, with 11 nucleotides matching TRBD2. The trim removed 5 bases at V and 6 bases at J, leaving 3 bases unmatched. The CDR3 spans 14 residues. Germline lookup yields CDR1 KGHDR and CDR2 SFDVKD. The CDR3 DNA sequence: TGTGCCACCAGTGTAGCGGGAGGGCCGGATACGCAGTATTTT. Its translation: CATSVAGGPDTQYF.

Here the CDR3 reads CASTQTRYTEAFF. CDR3 in DNA: TGTGCCAGTACCCAGACAAGATACACTGAAGCTTTCTTT. V is TRBV19 and J is TRBJ1-1; D uncertain. Trimming pared 7 bases from V and 3 bases from J, leaving 12 bases between. This CDR3 contains 13 residues. The germline V gene has CDR1 LNHDA and CDR2 SQIVND (reference sequence).

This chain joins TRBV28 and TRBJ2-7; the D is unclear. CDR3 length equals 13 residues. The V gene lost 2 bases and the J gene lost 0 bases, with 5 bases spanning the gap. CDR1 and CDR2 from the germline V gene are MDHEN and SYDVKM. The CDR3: CASSLIRSYEQYF. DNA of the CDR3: TGTGCCAGCAGTTTAATCCGCTCCTACGAGCAGTACTTC.

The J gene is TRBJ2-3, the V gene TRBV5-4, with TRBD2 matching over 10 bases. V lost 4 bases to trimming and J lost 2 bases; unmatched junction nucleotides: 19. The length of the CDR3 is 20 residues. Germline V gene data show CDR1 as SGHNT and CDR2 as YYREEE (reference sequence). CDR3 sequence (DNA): TGTGCCAGCAGCCCCCGTGGTAGCGGGAGGATGATCGAATACACAGATACGCAGTATTTT. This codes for CASSPRGSGRMIEYTDTQYF.

This chain's CDR3 is CASSSTGTKHSGANVLTF. DNA of the CDR3: TGTGCCAGCAGCTCCACCGGGACTAAACACTCTGGGGCCAACGTCCTGACTTTC. The chain combines TRBV28 with TRBJ2-6, with 7 bases identical to TRBD2. J lost 0 bases, V lost 6 bases, and 11 bases had no gene match. Germline V CDR1 and CDR2: MDHEN, SYDVKM. The length of the CDR3 is 18 residues.

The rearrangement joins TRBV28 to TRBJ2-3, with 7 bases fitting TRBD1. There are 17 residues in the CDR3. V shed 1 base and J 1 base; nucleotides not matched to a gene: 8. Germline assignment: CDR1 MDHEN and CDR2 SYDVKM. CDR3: CASSLLEGAPGTDTQYF. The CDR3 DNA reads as TGTGCCAGCAGTTTATTAGAGGGGGCGCCGGGCACAGATACGCAGTATTTT. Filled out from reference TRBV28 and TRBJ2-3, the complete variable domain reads DVKVTQSSRYLVKRTGEKVFLECVQDMDHENMFWYRQDPGLGLRLIYFSYDVKMKEKGDIPEGYSVSREKKERFSLILESASTNQTSMYLCASSLLEGAPGTDTQYFGPGTRLTVL.

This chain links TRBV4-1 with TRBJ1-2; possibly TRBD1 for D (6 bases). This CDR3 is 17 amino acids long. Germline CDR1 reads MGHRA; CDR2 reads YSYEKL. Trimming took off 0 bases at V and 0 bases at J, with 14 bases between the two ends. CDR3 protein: CASSQERLGHPNYGYTF. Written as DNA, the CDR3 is TGCGCCAGCAGCCAAGAGAGGTTGGGACATCCTAACTATGGCTACACCTTC.

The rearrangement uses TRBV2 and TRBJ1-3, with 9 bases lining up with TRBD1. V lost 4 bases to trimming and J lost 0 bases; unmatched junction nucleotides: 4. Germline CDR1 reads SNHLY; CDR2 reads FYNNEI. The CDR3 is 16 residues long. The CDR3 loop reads CASSGDRAGSGNTIYF. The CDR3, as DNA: TGTGCCAGCAGTGGGGACAGGGCCGGCTCTGGAAACACCATATATTTT. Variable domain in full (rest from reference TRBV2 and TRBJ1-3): EPEVTQTPSHQVTQMGQEVILRCVPISNHLYFYWYRQILGQKVEFLVSFYNNEISEKSEIFDDQFSVERPDGSNFTLKIRSTKLEDSAMYFCASSGDRAGSGNTIYFGEGSWLTVV.

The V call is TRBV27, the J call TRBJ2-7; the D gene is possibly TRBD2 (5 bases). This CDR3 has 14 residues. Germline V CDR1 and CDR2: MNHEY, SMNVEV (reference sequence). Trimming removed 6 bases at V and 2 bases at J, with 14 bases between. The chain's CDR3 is CASSHWSGPYEQYF. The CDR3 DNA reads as TGTGCCAGCAGCCACTGGAGCGGTCCCTACGAGCAGTACTTC.

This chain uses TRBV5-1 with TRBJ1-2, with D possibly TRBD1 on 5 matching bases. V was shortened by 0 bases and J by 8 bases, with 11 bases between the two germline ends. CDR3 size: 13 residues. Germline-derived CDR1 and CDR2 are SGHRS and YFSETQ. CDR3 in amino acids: CASSLEGVDGYTF. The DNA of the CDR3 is TGCGCCAGCAGCTTGGAAGGGGTAGACGGCTACACCTTC.

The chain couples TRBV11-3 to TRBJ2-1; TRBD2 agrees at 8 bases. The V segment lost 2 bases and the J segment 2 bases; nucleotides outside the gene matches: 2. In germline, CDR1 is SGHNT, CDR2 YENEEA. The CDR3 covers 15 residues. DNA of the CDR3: TGTGCCAGCAGCTTACGGGGGGGCACCTACAATGAGCAGTTCTTC. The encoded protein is CASSLRGGTYNEQFF.

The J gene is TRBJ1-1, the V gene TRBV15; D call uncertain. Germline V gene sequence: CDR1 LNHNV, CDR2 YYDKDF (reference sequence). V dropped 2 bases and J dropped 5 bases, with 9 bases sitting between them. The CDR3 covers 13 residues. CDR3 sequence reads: CATSRLAGTEAFF. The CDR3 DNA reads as TGTGCCACCAGCAGACTCGCGGGGACTGAAGCTTTCTTT.

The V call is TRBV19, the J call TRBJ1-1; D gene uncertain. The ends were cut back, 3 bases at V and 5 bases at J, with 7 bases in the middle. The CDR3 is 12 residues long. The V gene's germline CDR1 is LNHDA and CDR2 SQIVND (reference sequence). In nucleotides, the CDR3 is TGTGCCAGTAGTATCGAGGGAACTGAAGCTTTCTTT. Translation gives CASSIEGTEAFF.

CDR3: CASSFYNEKLFF. As DNA, the CDR3 is TGTGCCAGCAGCTTTTATAATGAAAAACTGTTTTTT. The rearrangement joins TRBV7-9 to TRBJ1-4; D is ambiguous. The germline V and J ends were trimmed by 3 bases and 4 bases, with 3 bases remaining between them. The germline V gene has CDR1 SEHNR and CDR2 FQNEAQ (reference sequence). The CDR3 length is 12 residues.

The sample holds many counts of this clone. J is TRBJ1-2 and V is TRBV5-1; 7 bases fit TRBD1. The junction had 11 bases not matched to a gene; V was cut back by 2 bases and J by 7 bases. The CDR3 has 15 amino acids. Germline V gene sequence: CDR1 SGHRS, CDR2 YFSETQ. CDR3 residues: CASSFPDRERGGYTF. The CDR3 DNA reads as TGCGCCAGCAGCTTCCCAGACAGGGAACGTGGTGGCTACACCTTC.

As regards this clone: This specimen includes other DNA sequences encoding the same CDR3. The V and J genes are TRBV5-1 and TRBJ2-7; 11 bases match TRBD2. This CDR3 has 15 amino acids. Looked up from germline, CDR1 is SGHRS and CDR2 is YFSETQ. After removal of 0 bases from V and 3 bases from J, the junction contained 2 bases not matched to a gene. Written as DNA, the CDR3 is TGCGCCAGCAGCTTGGGAACTAGCGGGAGCTACGAGCAGTACTTC. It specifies CASSLGTSGSYEQYF. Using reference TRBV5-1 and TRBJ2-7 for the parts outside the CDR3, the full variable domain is KAGVTQTPRYLIKTRGQQVTLSCSPISGHRSVSWYQQTPGQGLQFLFEYFSETQRNKGNFPGRFSGRQFSNSRSEMNVSTLELGDSALYLCASSLGTSGSYEQYFGPGTRLTVT.

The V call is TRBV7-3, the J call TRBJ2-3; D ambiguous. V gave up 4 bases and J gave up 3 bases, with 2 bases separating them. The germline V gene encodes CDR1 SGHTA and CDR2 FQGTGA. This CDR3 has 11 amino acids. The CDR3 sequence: CASSSTDTQYF. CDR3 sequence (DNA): TGTGCCAGCAGCTCGACAGATACGCAGTATTTT. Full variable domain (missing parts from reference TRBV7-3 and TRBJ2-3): GAGVSQTPSNKVTEKGKYVELRCDPISGHTALYWYRQSLGQGPEFLIYFQGTGAADDSGLPNDRFFAVRPEGSVSTLKIQRTERGDSAVYLCASSSTDTQYFGPGTRLTVL.

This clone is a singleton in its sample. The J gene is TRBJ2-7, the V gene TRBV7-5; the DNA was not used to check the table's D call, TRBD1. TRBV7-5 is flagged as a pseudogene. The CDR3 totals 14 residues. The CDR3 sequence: CVRTPRGWNHEQYF. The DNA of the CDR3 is TGTGTCAGAACCCCGAGGGGGTGGAACCACGAGCAGTACTTC.